This is a list of T cell receptor beta chains from one sample in a study of cytomegalovirus exposure and HLA in healthy donors. Method: immunoSEQ multiplex PCR; TCRdb's copy keeps in-frame clones and lacks some. The sample contains 100,000 to 150,000 clones, 70% to 80% of which appear only once. Sequencing used PBMCs. The receptors were sampled from a woman aged 45-65 years in good health and CMV-seropositive. The CDR3 runs from the conserved cysteine through the conserved F or W. A D gene is named only where the DNA matches it firmly. Only part of the rows carry a size: once, few, many, or a class if the clone is expanded.

J gene: TRBJ2-2; V gene: TRBV30; clone size: NA; D gene: TRBD2; CDR3 DNA: TGTGCCTGGAGTGTAGGGCGCGGGAGGGCCACCGGGGAGCTGTTTTTT; CDR3 protein: CAWSVGRGRATGELFF
J gene: TRBJ2-3; V gene: TRBV6-6; clone size: NA; D gene: NA; CDR3 DNA: TGTGCCAGCAGACTACTATCGGCTACAGATACGCAGTATTTT; CDR3 protein: CASRLLSATDTQYF
J gene: TRBJ1-1; V gene: TRBV4-1; clone size: NA; D gene: NA; CDR3 DNA: TGCGCCAGCAGCCAAGATATTCTGGGGGGGAACACTGAAGCTTTCTTT; CDR3 protein: CASSQDILGGNTEAFF
J gene: TRBJ1-1; V gene: TRBV6-1; clone size: NA; D gene: NA; CDR3 DNA: TGTGCCAGTTTTACATCTCCGGGGGTTGGCACTGAAGCTTTCTTT; CDR3 protein: CASFTSPGVGTEAFF
J gene: TRBJ2-3; V gene: TRBV27; clone size: few; D gene: TRBD2; CDR3 DNA: TGTGCCAGCAGTTTATCGCTAGCGGGACCAGATACGCAGTATTTT; CDR3 protein: CASSLSLAGPDTQYF
J gene: TRBJ1-6; V gene: TRBV30; clone size: NA; D gene: TRBD1; CDR3 DNA: TGTGCCTGGAGTCCGGGGACAGGGGCACCGGACTTT; CDR3 protein: CAWSPGTGAPDF
J gene: TRBJ2-3; V gene: TRBV9; clone size: NA; D gene: TRBD2; CDR3 DNA: TGTGCCAGCAGCACGGAGCGGGGGGGCTTAACAGATACGCAGTATTTT; CDR3 protein: CASSTERGGLTDTQYF
J gene: TRBJ2-2; V gene: TRBV15; clone size: NA; D gene: TRBD1; CDR3 DNA: TGTGCCACCAGCAGAGTCCCAGGGGGAGCCGGGGAGCTGTTTTTT; CDR3 protein: CATSRVPGGAGELFF
J gene: TRBJ1-2; V gene: TRBV7-2; clone size: once; D gene: NA; CDR3 DNA: TGTGCCAGCAGCACCTGGGACATATCAAACTATGGCTACACCTTC; CDR3 protein: CASSTWDISNYGYTF
J gene: TRBJ2-2; V gene: TRBV28; clone size: NA; D gene: TRBD1; CDR3 DNA: TGTGCCAGCAGTTTGGGGACAGCGAACACCGGGGAGCTGTTTTTT; CDR3 protein: CASSLGTANTGELFF
J gene: TRBJ1-2; V gene: TRBV5-4; clone size: NA; D gene: TRBD1; CDR3 DNA: TGTGCCAGCAGCGGGGGACAGGGGGCCTATGGCTACACCTTC; CDR3 protein: CASSGGQGAYGYTF
J gene: TRBJ2-1; V gene: TRBV4-3; clone size: NA; D gene: NA; CDR3 DNA: TGCGCCAGCAGCCAAGAAGGGGTACAGGCAAGGGGGCAGTTCTTC; CDR3 protein: CASSQEGVQARGQFF
J gene: TRBJ2-7; V gene: TRBV7-9; clone size: few; D gene: NA; CDR3 DNA: TGTGCCAGCAGCTCTCGGGACACGACCTACGAGCAGTACTTC; CDR3 protein: CASSSRDTTYEQYF
J gene: TRBJ2-7; V gene: TRBV7-9; clone size: NA; D gene: TRBD1; CDR3 DNA: TGTGCCAGCAGCTTAACAGGGGTAAACTACGAGCAGTACTTC; CDR3 protein: CASSLTGVNYEQYF
J gene: TRBJ2-7; V gene: TRBV4-3; clone size: NA; D gene: TRBD2; CDR3 DNA: TGCGCCAGCAGCCAAGTTTGGGATACCGGGAGGGTCAAAAGCTACTACTACGAGCAGTACTTC; CDR3 protein: CASSQVWDTGRVKSYYYEQYF
J gene: TRBJ2-7; V gene: TRBV5-6; clone size: NA; D gene: NA; CDR3 DNA: TGTGCCAGCAGCGGCAGCTCCTACGAGCAGTACTTC; CDR3 protein: CASSGSSYEQYF
J gene: TRBJ2-5; V gene: TRBV5-1; clone size: NA; D gene: NA; CDR3 DNA: TGCGCCAGCAGCTTGGCGGGAGAGACCCAGTACTTC; CDR3 protein: CASSLAGETQYF
J gene: TRBJ2-5; V gene: TRBV9; clone size: NA; D gene: NA; CDR3 DNA: TGTGCCAGCAGCGGCGGAGTTCAAGAGACCCAGTACTTC; CDR3 protein: CASSGGVQETQYF
J gene: TRBJ2-1; V gene: TRBV2; clone size: NA; D gene: TRBD1; CDR3 DNA: TGTGCCAGCAGTGAAGCGGCAGGGGGGCAGTTCTTC; CDR3 protein: CASSEAAGGQFF
J gene: TRBJ1-2; V gene: TRBV30; clone size: NA; D gene: NA; CDR3 DNA: TGTGCCTGGACTGGGGGCGGAGTGGGCTACACCTTC; CDR3 protein: CAWTGGGVGYTF
J gene: TRBJ1-1; V gene: TRBV1; clone size: NA; D gene: NA; CDR3 DNA: TGCACCAGCAGCCAAGGCGAGCCGGGACTCCTAAACCGGCCGGACACTGAAGCTTTCTTT; CDR3 protein: CTSSQGEPGLLNRPDTEAFF
J gene: TRBJ2-7; V gene: TRBV6-5; clone size: NA; D gene: NA; CDR3 DNA: TGTGCCAGCTCACTCGAGCAGTACTTC; CDR3 protein: CASSLEQYF
J gene: TRBJ2-3; V gene: TRBV5-1; clone size: NA; D gene: NA; CDR3 DNA: TGCGCCAGCAGCCCTAGGGCAGGGGTGGAAAATACGCAGTATTTT; CDR3 protein: CASSPRAGVENTQYF
J gene: TRBJ1-2; V gene: TRBV7-2; clone size: NA; D gene: NA; CDR3 DNA: TGTGCCAGCACATTGTACGGCGGTATGAGCGGCTACACCTTC; CDR3 protein: CASTLYGGMSGYTF
J gene: TRBJ1-2; V gene: TRBV7-9; clone size: NA; D gene: NA; CDR3 DNA: TGTGCCAGCAGCTTTCCAAGAGGTGGTCGGGGCTACACCTTC; CDR3 protein: CASSFPRGGRGYTF
J gene: TRBJ2-5; V gene: TRBV10-3; clone size: NA; D gene: TRBD1; CDR3 DNA: TGTGCCTCCGGGGACAGGGAAGTTGAGACCCAGTACTTC; CDR3 protein: CASGDREVETQYF
J gene: TRBJ2-1; V gene: TRBV9; clone size: NA; D gene: TRBD2; CDR3 DNA: TGTGCCAGCGCGAGTAGCGGGAGGGTCAATGAGCAGTTCTTC; CDR3 protein: CASASSGRVNEQFF
J gene: TRBJ1-2; V gene: TRBV5-4; clone size: NA; D gene: TRBD1; CDR3 DNA: TGTGCCAGCAGCTGGAGAGGGGGCGAGTATGGCTACACCTTC; CDR3 protein: CASSWRGGEYGYTF
J gene: TRBJ1-3; V gene: TRBV7-2; clone size: NA; D gene: TRBD1; CDR3 DNA: TGTGCCAGCAGCCCAACAGGGGCTGGAAACACCATATATTTT; CDR3 protein: CASSPTGAGNTIYF
J gene: TRBJ1-1; V gene: TRBV27; clone size: few; D gene: TRBD1; CDR3 DNA: TGTGCCAGCAGTCCGCGGACAGGGGGGGACACTGAAGCTTTCTTT; CDR3 protein: CASSPRTGGDTEAFF
J gene: TRBJ2-7; V gene: TRBV5-6; clone size: few; D gene: NA; CDR3 DNA: TGTGCCAGCAGCTTGCCCCTAGTGGCTAGCCCCTACGAGCAGTACTTC; CDR3 protein: CASSLPLVASPYEQYF
J gene: TRBJ2-7; V gene: TRBV2; clone size: NA; D gene: TRBD1; CDR3 DNA: TGTGCCAGCAGTGGACAGGGCAGGTACGAGCAGTACTTC; CDR3 protein: CASSGQGRYEQYF
J gene: TRBJ2-7; V gene: TRBV7-9; clone size: NA; D gene: TRBD1; CDR3 DNA: TGTGCCAGCAGCTTCGATGGGACAGGGAACGAGCAGTACTTC; CDR3 protein: CASSFDGTGNEQYF